The 32 T cell receptor beta chains given below trace back to one sample, sequenced in a study of blood T cell repertoires in COVID-19. Here immunoSEQ multiplex PCR was the method, and the copy in TCRdb shows in-frame clones only, minus some. The table lists over 200,000 clones, 75% to 90% of them singletons, with around 3.8% in the top ten. Input material: PBMCs or T cells enriched from blood (not recorded which). The receptors come from a woman in her twenties or thirties who had been exposed to COVID-19.

The chain is built from TRBV28 and TRBJ1-1, with D perhaps TRBD1 (5 bases). Between the trimmed V and J ends, which lost 6 bases and 7 bases, there was a span of 12 bases. Germline V lookup: CDR1 MDHEN, CDR2 SYDVKM. This CDR3 is 12 amino acids long. The CDR3 region is CASRPDSYEAFF. The CDR3 DNA reads as TGTGCCAGCAGACCCGACAGCTATGAAGCTTTCTTT.

The chain uses TRBV4-1 and TRBJ1-6, with TRBD1 matching 9 bases. The CDR3 length is 17 residues. The V and J ends lost 1 base and 9 bases, in that order; junction bases with no gene match: 10. Germline CDR1 MGHRA, CDR2 YSYEKL. CDR3 DNA sequence: TGCGCCAGCAGCCAAGGACCGGGACAGGGACTTTTTTCACCCCTCCACTTT. Protein product: CASSQGPGQGLFSPLHF.

This chain links TRBV4-1 with TRBJ1-2; D gene unclear. V was clipped by 2 bases and J by 8 bases, with 21 bases between them. Germline lookup yields CDR1 MGHRA and CDR2 YSYEKL. This CDR3 region has 16 residues. The CDR3 loop is CASSQIFRHSAGGYTF. The CDR3 DNA sequence: TGCGCCAGCAGCCAAATTTTTCGACACTCCGCTGGAGGCTACACCTTC.

The chain joins TRBV4-1 to TRBJ1-6, with TRBD1 matching 7 bases. Germline loops: CDR1 MGHRA, CDR2 YSYEKL. The V segment lost 0 bases and the J segment 14 bases; nucleotides outside the gene matches: 13. This CDR3 is built from 16 residues. The CDR3 here is CASSQEGKQGNWALHF. In nucleotides, the CDR3 is TGCGCCAGCAGCCAAGAGGGAAAACAGGGGAATTGGGCCCTCCACTTT.

V is TRBV18 and J is TRBJ2-1, with 8 nucleotides matching TRBD2. V lost 6 bases to trimming and J lost 0 bases; unmatched junction nucleotides: 4. Germline lookup yields CDR1 KGHSH and CDR2 LQKENI. The CDR3 contains 15 residues. The CDR3 loop is CASSRLAGSYNEQFF. Here the CDR3 DNA reads TGTGCCAGCTCTCGCCTAGCGGGCTCCTACAATGAGCAGTTCTTC.

The chain uses TRBV11-2 and TRBJ2-2; possible D gene TRBD2, 5 bases. Between the trimmed V and J ends, which lost 3 bases and 4 bases, there was a span of 18 bases. The CDR3 length is 17 residues. Germline CDR1 is SGHAT and CDR2 is FQNNGV. CDR3 DNA: TGTGCCAGCAGCTTTCTAGGCCAGCGGCAAACCACCGGGGAGCTGTTTTTT. As protein: CASSFLGQRQTTGELFF.

The V gene is TRBV5-5, the J gene TRBJ1-1; D call uncertain. V was cut by 3 bases and J by 0 bases, with 9 bases left in between. The CDR3 is 14 residues long. Germline V gene sequence: CDR1 SGHKS, CDR2 YYEKEE (reference sequence). CDR3 sequence: CASSSKEVNTEAFF. The CDR3 DNA sequence: TGTGCCAGCAGCTCCAAAGAGGTGAACACTGAAGCTTTCTTT.

V gene TRBV19 combines with J gene TRBJ2-2; D possibly corresponds to TRBD1 (5 bases). CDR3 size: 17 residues. V was shortened by 5 bases and J by 4 bases, with 20 bases between the two germline ends. The germline V gene has CDR1 LNHDA and CDR2 SQIVND (reference sequence). CDR3 bases: TGTGCCAGTAGTCAAACAGGAGCTTCTAGGGGCACCGGGGAGCTGTTTTTT. Translated: CASSQTGASRGTGELFF.

The V and J genes are TRBV24-1 and TRBJ1-3; D uncertain. Germline V gene sequence: CDR1 KGHDR, CDR2 SFDVKD. The ends were cut back, 6 bases at V and 7 bases at J, with 6 bases in the middle. The length of the CDR3 is 11 residues. In DNA form, the CDR3 reads TGTGCCACCAGTTTCGGGAACACCATATATTTT. It codes for CATSFGNTIYF.

The V gene is TRBV5-4, the J gene TRBJ2-1, with TRBD1 as a possible D gene (5 bases). Germline CDR1 is SGHNT and CDR2 is YYREEE (reference sequence). This CDR3 is 13 amino acids long. V was shortened by 5 bases and J by 6 bases, with 12 bases between the two germline ends. In DNA, the CDR3 is TGTGCCAGCAGTTATGTCCAGGGCAATGAGCAGTTCTTC. Its translation is CASSYVQGNEQFF. Filled out from reference TRBV5-4 and TRBJ2-1, the complete variable domain reads ETGVTQSPTHLIKTRGQQVTLRCSSQSGHNTVSWYQQALGQGPQFIFQYYREEENGRGNFPPRFSGLQFPNYSSELNVNALELDDSALYLCASSYVQGNEQFFGPGTRLTVL.

The chain links TRBV5-1 to TRBJ1-4; TRBD1 is a possible D gene (6 bases). The CDR3 spans 16 residues. Trimming removed 0 bases from V and 1 base from J, with 10 bases in between. Germline CDR1 reads SGHRS; CDR2 reads YFSETQ. Here the CDR3 reads CASSLAPTGTNEKLFF. The CDR3 DNA is TGCGCCAGCAGCTTGGCCCCGACAGGAACTAATGAAAAACTGTTTTTT.

This rearrangement joins TRBV10-3 to TRBJ2-2, with TRBD2 as a possible D gene (6 bases). Trimming pared 0 bases from V and 5 bases from J, leaving 10 bases between. The CDR3 spans 15 residues. CDR1 is ENHRY and CDR2 is SYGVKD in the germline V gene. CDR3 sequence (DNA): TGTGCCATCAGTGAGTCGGGGACTCAGACCGGGGAGCTGTTTTTT. Amino acid sequence: CAISESGTQTGELFF.

The chain uses TRBV25-1 and TRBJ1-1, with TRBD1 as a possible D gene (5 bases). This CDR3 comprises 18 residues. Trimming pared 2 bases from V and 1 base from J, leaving 20 bases between. CDR1 and CDR2 from the germline V gene are MGHDK and SYGVNS. CDR3 sequence: CASSETAAGKFKNTEAFF. Written as DNA, the CDR3 is TGTGCCAGCAGTGAAACCGCGGCAGGGAAATTCAAGAACACTGAAGCTTTCTTT.

The CDR3 region is CASSLWDRGTGELFF. The DNA of the CDR3 is TGTGCCAGCAGCTTATGGGACAGAGGCACCGGGGAGCTGTTTTTT. This chain uses TRBV7-6 with TRBJ2-2; 7 bases agree with TRBD1. The trim removed 2 bases at V and 4 bases at J, leaving 4 bases unmatched. Germline assignment: CDR1 SGHVS and CDR2 FNYEAQ. CDR3 size: 15 residues.

The gene calls are TRBV5-4 and TRBJ2-5; the match to TRBD1 covers 7 bases. The CDR3 is made up of 15 amino acids. The germline gives CDR1 SGHNT, CDR2 YYREEE (reference sequence). V trimming: 4 bases; J trimming: 1 base; junction bases outside the gene matches: 7. In nucleotides, the CDR3 is TGTGCCAGCAGCCCGCCGGGACAGCTCCAAGAGACCCAGTACTTC. Amino acid sequence: CASSPPGQLQETQYF. The entire variable domain, with the rest obtained from reference TRBV5-4 and TRBJ2-5, is as follows: ETGVTQSPTHLIKTRGQQVTLRCSSQSGHNTVSWYQQALGQGPQFIFQYYREEENGRGNFPPRFSGLQFPNYSSELNVNALELDDSALYLCASSPPGQLQETQYFGPGTRLLVL.

The J gene is TRBJ1-1, the V gene TRBV10-3; TRBD1 aligns across 10 bases. V was pared by 6 bases and J by 2 bases, with 6 bases of the junction left unmatched. The CDR3 runs to 15 residues. CDR1 and CDR2 (germline): ENHRY, SYGVKD. The CDR3: CAIRDGDRGNTEAFF. CDR3 DNA sequence: TGTGCCATCAGGGACGGGGACAGGGGAAACACTGAAGCTTTCTTT.

CDR3 nucleotide sequence: TGTGCCAGCAGCCAAGGGCAGGGGCGCTTTGGAAACACCATATATTTT. Translation gives CASSQGQGRFGNTIYF. V and J are TRBV14 and TRBJ1-3; weak D call: TRBD1 (6 bases). The CDR3 totals 16 residues. The V end was cut by 1 base, the J end by 3 bases, with 13 bases between. The germline CDR1 and CDR2 sequences are SGHDN and FVKESK. The full variable domain, rest sourced from reference TRBV14 and TRBJ1-3, is EAGVTQFPSHSVIEKGQTVTLRCDPISGHDNLYWYRRVMGKEIKFLLHFVKESKQDESGMPNNRFLAERTGGTYSTLKVQPAELEDSGVYFCASSQGQGRFGNTIYFGEGSWLTVV.

The chain has TRBV6-2 or TRBV6-3 and TRBJ1-2; D is unclear. The CDR3 runs 13 residues. Trimming left V 5 bases short and J 1 base short, with 8 bases between. Germline V lookup: CDR1 MNHEY, CDR2 SVGEGT. This chain's CDR3 is CASSRTDNYGYTF. In nucleotides, the CDR3 is TGTGCCAGCAGTCGGACTGATAACTATGGCTACACCTTC.

This clone was found once. The chain links TRBV28 to TRBJ1-3; the match to TRBD1 covers 7 bases. This CDR3 is 13 amino acids long. V gave up 3 bases and J gave up 4 bases; unmatched junction bases: 0. The germline V gene encodes CDR1 MDHEN and CDR2 SYDVKM. CDR3 DNA sequence: TGTGCCAGCAGTTTGGGACAGGGAAACACCATATATTTT. The encoded protein is CASSLGQGNTIYF. Variable domain in full (rest from reference TRBV28 and TRBJ1-3): DVKVTQSSRYLVKRTGEKVFLECVQDMDHENMFWYRQDPGLGLRLIYFSYDVKMKEKGDIPEGYSVSREKKERFSLILESASTNQTSMYLCASSLGQGNTIYFGEGSWLTVV.

The chain recombines TRBV5-1 with TRBJ2-2; D is uncertain. Trimming shortened V by 0 bases and J by 6 bases, and 3 bases separated the two germline ends. CDR3 length: 12 residues. Germline assignment: CDR1 SGHRS and CDR2 YFSETQ. This CDR3 is CASSLDSGELFF. CDR3 nucleotide sequence: TGCGCCAGCAGCTTGGACTCCGGGGAGCTGTTTTTT.

This chain connects TRBV19 to TRBJ2-3; 10 nucleotides match TRBD1. The CDR3 runs to 15 residues. Germline assignment: CDR1 LNHDA and CDR2 SQIVND (reference sequence). Trimming removed 7 bases from V and 2 bases from J; junction bases left unmatched: 6. The CDR3 spells CASKTGGHYTDTQYF. CDR3 bases: TGTGCCAGTAAGACAGGGGGCCATTACACAGATACGCAGTATTTT.

V is TRBV29-1 and J is TRBJ2-5; possibly TRBD2 for D (6 bases). Germline V gene data show CDR1 as SQVTM and CDR2 as ANQGSEA. V lost 8 bases, J lost 5 bases, and 21 bases lay in between. There are 14 residues in the CDR3. CDR3 in DNA: TGCAGCACAATGAGATCCGGGACTCAGGAGACCCAGTACTTC. Protein sequence: CSTMRSGTQETQYF.

The CDR3 here is CAATGGSGDTGELFF. The CDR3 DNA follows: TGTGCCGCTACGGGGGGTAGCGGGGACACCGGGGAGCTGTTTTTT. The genes are TRBV11-1 and TRBJ2-2; 8 bases are shared with TRBD2. The germline CDR1 and CDR2 sequences are SGHAT and FQDESV (reference sequence). The V gene end was trimmed by 11 bases and the J gene end by 3 bases; junction bases not matched to a gene: 11. This CDR3 contains 15 residues.

The chain is built from TRBV9 and TRBJ2-7; the match to TRBD2 covers 8 bases. Germline CDR1 is SGDLS and CDR2 is YYNGEE. The CDR3 totals 15 residues. V gave up 4 bases and J gave up 2 bases; unmatched junction bases: 8. The CDR3, as DNA: TGTGCCAGCAGCCGGTCCACTAGCGGACCCTACGAGCAGTACTTC. Translated, it gives CASSRSTSGPYEQYF.

V usage is TRBV19 and J usage is TRBJ2-2, with a tentative D call TRBD2 (6 bases). The germline V gene has CDR1 LNHDA and CDR2 SQIVND (reference sequence). Trimming took off 9 bases at V and 3 bases at J, with 20 bases between the two ends. CDR3 length: 16 amino acids. For the CDR3, the DNA is TGTGCCAGCGAAAAGTGGGGCCCGGGGGACACCGGGGAGCTGTTTTTT. This codes for CASEKWGPGDTGELFF.

This clone was counted only a few times. The genes are TRBV7-2 and TRBJ1-2; 7 bases fit TRBD1. V trimming: 4 bases; J trimming: 4 bases; junction bases outside the gene matches: 9. Per the germline V gene, CDR1 is SGHTA and CDR2 is FQGNSA. CDR3 length: 15 residues. The CDR3 DNA is TGTGCCAGCAGCTACGGGACAGCCGCAGCCTATGGCTACACCTTC. Encoded protein: CASSYGTAAAYGYTF. Full variable domain (outside the CDR3, taken from reference TRBV7-2 and TRBJ1-2): GAGVSQSPSNKVTEKGKDVELRCDPISGHTALYWYRQSLGQGLEFLIYFQGNSAPDKSGLPSDRFSAERTGGSVSTLTIQRTQQEDSAVYLCASSYGTAAAYGYTFGSGTRLTVV.

The CDR3 loop is CASSPYPQPSGREADTQYF. The CDR3 DNA sequence: TGTGCCAGCAGCCCTTATCCCCAGCCCAGCGGGAGGGAGGCAGATACGCAGTATTTT. V is TRBV11-2 and J is TRBJ2-3, with 10 nucleotides matching TRBD2. This CDR3 region has 19 residues. The germline gives CDR1 SGHAT, CDR2 FQNNGV. After removal of 5 bases from V and 4 bases from J, the junction contained 18 bases not matched to a gene.

The CDR3 region has the DNA TGTGCCAGTAGTGTAATGGGACAGTCCAATCAGCCCCAGCATTTT. Amino acids: CASSVMGQSNQPQHF. This rearrangement joins TRBV19 to TRBJ1-5, with 7 nucleotides matching TRBD1. CDR1 is LNHDA, CDR2 SQIVND, per germline (reference sequence). Unmatched junction bases numbered 7, after V lost 5 bases and J lost 3 bases. This CDR3 is 15 amino acids long.

V gene TRBV29-1 combines with J gene TRBJ2-3, with D unresolved. V lost 7 bases and J lost 6, with 11 bases in between. The CDR3 totals 11 residues. Germline CDR1 and CDR2: SQVTM and ANQGSEA. CDR3 nucleotides: TGCAGCGCTGACCCCCTTGATACGCAGTATTTT. Its translation: CSADPLDTQYF.

V and J are TRBV7-2 and TRBJ2-2; 9 bases align to TRBD1. The trim removed 5 bases at V and 4 bases at J, leaving 8 bases unmatched. Germline values: CDR1 SGHTA, CDR2 FQGNSA. The CDR3 contains 16 residues. As DNA, the CDR3 is TGTGCCAGCAGCCCTTCGGACAGGGGAGGCACCGGGGAGCTGTTTTTT. Encoded protein: CASSPSDRGGTGELFF.

This clone was seen only once. The chain is built from TRBV2 and TRBJ2-7; TRBD1 matches 10 bases. This CDR3 is built from 14 residues. After removal of 4 bases from V and 2 bases from J, the junction contained 2 bases not matched to a gene. Germline lookup yields CDR1 SNHLY and CDR2 FYNNEI. The CDR3: CASSATGGPYEQYF. The CDR3, as DNA: TGTGCCAGCAGTGCGACAGGGGGCCCCTACGAGCAGTACTTC.

The chain has TRBV28 and TRBJ2-1; 10 bases are shared with TRBD2. V lost 6 bases, J lost 1 base, and 3 bases stayed unmatched. This CDR3 spans 15 amino acids. Germline loops: CDR1 MDHEN, CDR2 SYDVKM. CDR3 region: CASRMTSGSYNEQFF. The CDR3 DNA reads TGTGCCAGCAGGATGACTAGCGGGTCCTACAATGAGCAGTTCTTC.